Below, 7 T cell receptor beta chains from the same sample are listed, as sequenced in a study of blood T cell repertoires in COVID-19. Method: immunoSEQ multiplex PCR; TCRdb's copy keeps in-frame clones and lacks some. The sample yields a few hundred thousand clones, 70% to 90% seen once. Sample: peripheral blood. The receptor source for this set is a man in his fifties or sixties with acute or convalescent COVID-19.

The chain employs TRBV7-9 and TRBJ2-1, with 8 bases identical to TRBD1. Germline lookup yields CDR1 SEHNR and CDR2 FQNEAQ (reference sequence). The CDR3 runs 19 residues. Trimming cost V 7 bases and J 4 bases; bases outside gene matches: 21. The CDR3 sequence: CASNSGMSRGPLAYNEQFF. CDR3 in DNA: TGTGCCAGCAACTCCGGCATGTCCAGGGGGCCCCTTGCTTACAATGAGCAGTTCTTC.

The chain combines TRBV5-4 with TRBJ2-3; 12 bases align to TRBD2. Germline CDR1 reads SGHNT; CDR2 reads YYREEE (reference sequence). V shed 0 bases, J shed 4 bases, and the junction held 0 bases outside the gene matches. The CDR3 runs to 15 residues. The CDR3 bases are TGTGCCAGCAGCTTGGGGACTAGCGGGGCAGATACGCAGTATTTT. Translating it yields CASSLGTSGADTQYF. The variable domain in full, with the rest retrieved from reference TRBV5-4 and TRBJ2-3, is ETGVTQSPTHLIKTRGQQVTLRCSSQSGHNTVSWYQQALGQGPQFIFQYYREEENGRGNFPPRFSGLQFPNYSSELNVNALELDDSALYLCASSLGTSGADTQYFGPGTRLTVL.

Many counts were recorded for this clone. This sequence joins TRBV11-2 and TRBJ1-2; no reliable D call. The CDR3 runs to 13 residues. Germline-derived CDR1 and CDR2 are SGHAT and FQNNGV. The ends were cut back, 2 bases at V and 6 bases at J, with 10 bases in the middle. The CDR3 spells CASSLPGKNGYTF. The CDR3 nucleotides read TGTGCCAGCAGCTTACCGGGGAAAAATGGCTACACCTTC.

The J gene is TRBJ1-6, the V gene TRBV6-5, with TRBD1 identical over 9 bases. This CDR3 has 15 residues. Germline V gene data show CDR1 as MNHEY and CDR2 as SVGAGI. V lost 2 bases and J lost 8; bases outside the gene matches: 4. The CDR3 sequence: CASSYVRTGDSPLHF. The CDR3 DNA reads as TGTGCCAGCAGTTACGTCCGGACAGGGGATTCACCCCTCCACTTT.

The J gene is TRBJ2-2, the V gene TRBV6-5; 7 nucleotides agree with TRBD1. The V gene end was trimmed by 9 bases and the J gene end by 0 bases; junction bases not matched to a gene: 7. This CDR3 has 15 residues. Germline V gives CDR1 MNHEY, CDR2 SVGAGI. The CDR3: CASETGTANTGELFF. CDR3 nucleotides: TGTGCCAGTGAGACCGGGACAGCGAACACCGGGGAGCTGTTTTTT.

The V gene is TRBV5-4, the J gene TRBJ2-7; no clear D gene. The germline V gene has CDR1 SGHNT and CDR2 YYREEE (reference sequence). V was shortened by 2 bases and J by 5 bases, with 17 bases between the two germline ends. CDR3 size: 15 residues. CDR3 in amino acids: CASSLMGLQAHEQYF. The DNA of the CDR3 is TGTGCCAGCAGCTTAATGGGCCTTCAGGCCCACGAGCAGTACTTC.

This CDR3 reads CASSRRDSENQPQHF. The CDR3 DNA is TGTGCCAGCTCACGCCGGGACAGCGAAAATCAGCCCCAGCATTTT. The J gene is TRBJ1-5, the V gene TRBV18; TRBD1 matches at 7 bases. The CDR3 has 15 amino acids. The J segment lost 4 bases and the V segment lost 4 bases, leaving 7 bases of the junction unmatched. Per germline, CDR1 KGHSH and CDR2 LQKENI.